The rows below give T cell receptor beta chains drawn from one sample of a study of blood T cell repertoires in COVID-19. Assay used: immunoSEQ multiplex PCR; TCRdb lists only in-frame clones, some missing. The sample has approximately 290,000 clones; roughly 91% are singletons. Sequencing input: peripheral blood. These receptor sequences come from a man aged 30 to 39 with acute or convalescent COVID-19. The CDR3 runs from the conserved cysteine through the conserved F or W. The D gene is left open where the match is weak. Clone size, where shown, is once, few, many, or a class for clones that have expanded.

d_call j_call clone_size v_call cdr3_aa cdr3_nt
NA TRBJ1-3 NA TRBV6-5 CATREGAGNTIYF TGTGCCACCAGAGAGGGAGCTGGAAACACCATATATTTT
TRBD2 TRBJ2-7 NA TRBV11-2 CASSSTSYYEQYF TGTGCCAGCAGCTCGACTAGCTACTACGAGCAGTACTTC
NA TRBJ1-1 NA TRBV18 CASSPITPVNTEAFF TGTGCCAGCTCACCAATAACCCCAGTAAACACTGAAGCTTTCTTT
TRBD1 TRBJ1-4 NA TRBV27 CASRRQGATNEKLFF TGTGCCAGCAGGCGACAGGGGGCGACTAATGAAAAACTGTTTTTT
NA TRBJ2-1 NA TRBV5-4 CASSHISNEQFF TGTGCCAGCAGCCATATTAGCAATGAGCAGTTCTTC
NA TRBJ2-2 few TRBV2 CASRAGVQVLYAGELFF TGTGCCAGCAGGGCAGGGGTTCAGGTGTTGTATGCCGGGGAGCTGTTTTTT
TRBD2 TRBJ2-1 NA TRBV5-4 CASSFMREGEQFF TGTGCCAGCAGCTTCATGCGGGAGGGTGAGCAGTTCTTC
NA TRBJ1-5 NA TRBV6-5 CAVQQGGSNQPQHF TGTGCCGTACAACAGGGTGGTAGCAATCAGCCCCAGCATTTT
NA TRBJ2-7 once TRBV2 CASSHPRDNWTYEQYF TGTGCCAGCAGTCACCCCCGGGATAACTGGACCTACGAGCAGTACTTC
TRBD2 TRBJ2-3 once TRBV19 CASSIPGGRSDTQYF TGTGCCAGTAGTATACCCGGGGGGAGGTCAGATACGCAGTATTTT
TRBD1 TRBJ1-2 NA TRBV28 CASTPFSAGGGGYTF TGTGCCAGCACTCCCTTTTCGGCAGGGGGAGGTGGCTACACCTTC
NA TRBJ1-6 NA TRBV19 CASSMRQRYNSPLHF TGTGCCAGTAGTATGAGACAACGGTATAATTCACCCCTCCACTTT
TRBD1 TRBJ1-1 few TRBV2 CAGDRGQSTEAFF TGTGCCGGAGACAGGGGGCAATCCACTGAAGCTTTCTTT
TRBD1 TRBJ1-2 NA TRBV3-1/TRBV3-2 CASSQETGLRGYTF TGTGCCAGCAGCCAGGAGACAGGGCTCCGGGGCTACACCTTC
NA TRBJ1-5 NA TRBV2 CASLQGANQPQHF TGTGCCAGCCTACAGGGCGCCAATCAGCCCCAGCATTTT
TRBD2 TRBJ2-3 NA TRBV9 CASSVGSGSVDTQYF TGTGCCAGCAGCGTAGGGAGCGGGAGCGTCGATACGCAGTATTTT
TRBD1 TRBJ2-7 NA TRBV10-3 CAIAKVPTGAYEQYF TGTGCCATCGCGAAGGTCCCGACAGGGGCCTACGAGCAGTACTTC
TRBD2 TRBJ2-1 NA TRBV7-8 CASNGQLAGGVNEQFF TGTGCCAGCAATGGTCAGCTAGCGGGAGGAGTCAATGAGCAGTTCTTC
NA TRBJ2-7 NA TRBV11-2 CASSLDSYREFYEQYF TGTGCCAGCAGCTTAGACTCCTACAGGGAGTTCTACGAGCAGTACTTC
TRBD1 TRBJ1-6 few TRBV19 CASSVDREYSPLHF TGTGCCAGTAGTGTCGACAGGGAGTATTCACCCCTCCACTTT
NA TRBJ2-1 NA TRBV10-3 CAISDQVYEQFF TGTGCCATCAGTGATCAGGTCTATGAGCAGTTCTTC
NA TRBJ1-1 NA TRBV3-1/TRBV3-2 CASSHITEWDTEAFF TGTGCCAGCAGCCATATTACGGAGTGGGACACTGAAGCTTTCTTT
TRBD1 TRBJ2-1 NA TRBV27 CASTMDRGRFNEQFF TGTGCCAGCACCATGGACAGGGGGCGTTTCAATGAGCAGTTCTTC
NA TRBJ1-1 NA TRBV7-2 CASSLVAFQNTEAFF TGTGCCAGCAGCTTAGTGGCCTTCCAGAACACTGAAGCTTTCTTT
TRBD2 TRBJ2-7 NA TRBV11-2 CASSSREAGAVSYEQYF TGTGCCAGCAGCTCGCGGGAGGCGGGCGCCGTTTCCTACGAGCAGTACTTC
TRBD2 TRBJ2-7 NA TRBV3-1/TRBV3-2 CASSQVAGNEQYF TGTGCCAGCAGCCAAGTAGCGGGGAACGAGCAGTACTTC
NA TRBJ2-2 once TRBV14 CASSQVWGHTGELFF TGTGCCAGCAGCCAAGTCTGGGGGCACACCGGGGAGCTGTTTTTT
TRBD2 TRBJ2-1 NA TRBV7-9 CASSPGLAAEEQFF TGTGCCAGCAGCCCCGGACTAGCGGCCGAGGAGCAGTTCTTC
NA TRBJ1-6 NA TRBV19 CASSIVPSWTINSPLHF TGTGCCAGTAGTATAGTGCCTTCTTGGACTATTAATTCACCCCTCCACTTT
NA TRBJ2-6 NA TRBV19 CASTPQNSGANVLTF TGTGCCAGTACCCCCCAAAACTCTGGGGCCAACGTCCTGACTTTC
NA TRBJ2-1 NA TRBV12-3/TRBV12-4 CASSPGNEQFF TGTGCCAGCAGTCCAGGGAATGAGCAGTTCTTC
TRBD1 TRBJ2-7 NA TRBV7-3 CASSLTTGLEQYF TGTGCCAGCAGCTTAACGACAGGGCTCGAGCAGTACTTC
NA TRBJ1-5 NA TRBV11-2 CASSLDRYSNQPQHF TGTGCCAGCAGCTTAGACAGATATAGCAATCAGCCCCAGCATTTT
NA TRBJ1-5 NA TRBV28 CASSLTGWPQHF TGTGCCAGCAGCTTAACAGGGTGGCCCCAGCATTTT
TRBD2 TRBJ2-1 NA TRBV5-1 CASSPPLAAHNEQFF TGCGCCAGCAGTCCCCCCCTAGCGGCTCACAATGAGCAGTTCTTC
TRBD2 TRBJ2-3 NA TRBV28 CASSFTAGVADTQYF TGTGCCAGCAGTTTCACAGCGGGAGTGGCAGATACGCAGTATTTT
NA TRBJ1-1 NA TRBV5-1 CASSFFGGSNTEAFF TGCGCCAGCAGCTTTTTTGGAGGATCGAACACTGAAGCTTTCTTT
NA TRBJ1-1 NA TRBV12-3/TRBV12-4 CASRFAGVEAFF TGTGCCAGCAGGTTCGCCGGGGTCGAAGCTTTCTTT
TRBD1 TRBJ1-5 NA TRBV19 CASSTPPRTGLYSNQPQHF TGTGCCAGTAGTACCCCCCCCAGGACAGGGCTCTATAGCAATCAGCCCCAGCATTTT
NA TRBJ2-3 NA TRBV12-1 CASSFVVSGRRVRDTQYF TGTGCCAGCAGCTTCGTTGTTAGCGGGAGAAGGGTGAGAGATACGCAGTATTTT
NA TRBJ1-2 NA TRBV7-2 CASSLGGVVIGGYTF TGTGCCAGCAGCTTAGGGGGGGTGGTTATTGGAGGCTACACCTTC